Sequencing of this T cell receptor (beta chain) was carried out in a study of cytomegalovirus exposure and HLA in healthy donors. In the PCR, 60 Vbeta and 13 Jbeta primers were used. Measured with immunoSEQ multiplex PCR; TCRdb has only the in-frame clones, and not every one. The sample holds some 140,000 clones, roughly 70% seen once. This CDR3 region has 16 residues. The specimen sequenced was PBMCs. The origin of this receptor is a man aged 25 to 40 in good health and CMV-seronegative. This chain joins TRBV12-2 and TRBJ2-3; TRBD2, the D gene given by the table, was not confirmed from the DNA. TRBV12-2 is classified as a pseudogene. CDR3 DNA: TGTGCAAGTCGCTTATCGGCGACTAGGAGGTGGGATACGCAGTATTTT. Its translation: CASRLSATRRWDTQYF.